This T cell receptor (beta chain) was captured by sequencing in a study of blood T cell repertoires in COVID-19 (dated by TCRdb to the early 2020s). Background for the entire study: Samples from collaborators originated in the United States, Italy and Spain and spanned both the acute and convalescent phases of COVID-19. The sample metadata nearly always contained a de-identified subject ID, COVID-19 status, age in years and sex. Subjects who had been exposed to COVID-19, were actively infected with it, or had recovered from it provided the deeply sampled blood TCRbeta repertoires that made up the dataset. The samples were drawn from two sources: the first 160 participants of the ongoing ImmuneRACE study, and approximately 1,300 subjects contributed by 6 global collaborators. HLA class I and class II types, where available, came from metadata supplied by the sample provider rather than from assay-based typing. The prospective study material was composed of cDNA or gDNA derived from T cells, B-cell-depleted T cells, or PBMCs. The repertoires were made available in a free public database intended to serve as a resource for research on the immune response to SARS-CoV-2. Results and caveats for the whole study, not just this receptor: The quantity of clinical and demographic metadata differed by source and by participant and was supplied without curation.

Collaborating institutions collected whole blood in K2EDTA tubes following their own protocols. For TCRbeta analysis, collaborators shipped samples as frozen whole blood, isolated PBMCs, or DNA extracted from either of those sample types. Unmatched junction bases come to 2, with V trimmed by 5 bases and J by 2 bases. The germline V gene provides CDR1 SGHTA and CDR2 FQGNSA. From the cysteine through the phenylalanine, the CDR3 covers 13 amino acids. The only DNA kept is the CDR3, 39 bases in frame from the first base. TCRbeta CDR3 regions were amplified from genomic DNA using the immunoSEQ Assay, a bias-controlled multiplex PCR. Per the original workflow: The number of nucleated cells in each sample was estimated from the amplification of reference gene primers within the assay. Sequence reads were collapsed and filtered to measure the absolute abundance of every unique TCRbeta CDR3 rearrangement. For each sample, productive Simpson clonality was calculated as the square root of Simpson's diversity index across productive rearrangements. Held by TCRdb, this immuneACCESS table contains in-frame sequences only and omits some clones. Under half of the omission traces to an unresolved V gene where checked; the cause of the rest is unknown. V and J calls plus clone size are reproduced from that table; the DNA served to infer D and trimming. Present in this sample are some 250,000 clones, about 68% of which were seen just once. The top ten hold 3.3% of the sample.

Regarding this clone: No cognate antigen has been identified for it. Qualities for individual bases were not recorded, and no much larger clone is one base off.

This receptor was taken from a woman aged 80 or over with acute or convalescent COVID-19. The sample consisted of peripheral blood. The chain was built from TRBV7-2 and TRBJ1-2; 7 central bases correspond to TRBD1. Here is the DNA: TGTGCCAGCAGCAAGGACAGGAACTATGGCTACACCTTC. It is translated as CASSKDRNYGYTF.